This record concerns one T cell receptor (beta chain) sequence. What it binds is not known. The data originate from a study of radiotherapy plus CTLA-4 blockade in lung cancer. Study summary: With 30% to 40% of patients having disease control, objective responses were seen in roughly 18%. Study results and caveats: Per reports, early blood T cell clone dynamics, plus interferon-beta, forecast response most strongly. Clones derived from tumor TCRs expanded in blood after radiotherapy plus ipilimumab.

V gave up 5 bases and J gave up 0 bases, with 14 bases separating them. Germline loops: CDR1 MGHDK, CDR2 SYGVNS. This CDR3 spans 16 amino acids. Patients had chemo-refractory metastatic non-small-cell lung cancer and received focal radiation plus CTLA-4 blockade that used ipilimumab. Using immunoSEQ multiplex PCR, the repertoire was profiled, and TCRdb retains in-frame clones only, with some absent. The sample carries some 78,000 clones, around nine tenths recorded once. This rearrangement joins TRBV25-1 to TRBJ2-1; no firm D call. The sequences come from peripheral blood, collected from a patient treated with radiotherapy plus ipilimumab. This TCR derives from a human donor with non-small cell lung cancer who had stable disease on radiotherapy plus ipilimumab. The CDR3 loop is CASSKKTSTSYNEQFF. The CDR3 nucleotides read TGTGCCAGCAGTAAAAAGACTTCTACCTCCTACAATGAGCAGTTCTTC.